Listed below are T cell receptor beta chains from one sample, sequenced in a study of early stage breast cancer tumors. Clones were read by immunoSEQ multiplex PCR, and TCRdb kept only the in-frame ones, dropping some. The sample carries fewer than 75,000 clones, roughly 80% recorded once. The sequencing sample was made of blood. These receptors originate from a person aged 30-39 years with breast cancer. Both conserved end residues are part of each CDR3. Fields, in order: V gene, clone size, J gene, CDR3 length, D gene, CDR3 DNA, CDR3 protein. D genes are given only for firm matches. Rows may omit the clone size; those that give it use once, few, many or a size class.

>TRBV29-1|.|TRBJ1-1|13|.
TGCAGCGGATCCGGGACCGCGAACACTGAAGCTTTCTTT
CSGSGTANTEAFF
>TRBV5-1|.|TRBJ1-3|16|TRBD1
TGCGCCAGCAGCTTGGGGGACAGGGTGGCTGGAAACACCATATATTTT
CASSLGDRVAGNTIYF
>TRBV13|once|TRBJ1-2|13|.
TGTGCCAGCAGCCCGTATATAGAATATGGCTACACCTTC
CASSPYIEYGYTF
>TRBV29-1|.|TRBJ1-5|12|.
TGCAGCGTTGCTTATGGGGACCAGCCCCAGCATTTT
CSVAYGDQPQHF
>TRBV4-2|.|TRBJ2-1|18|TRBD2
TGTGCCAGCAGCCAAGCAGCACCGGGACTAGGTACCTACAATGAGCAGTTCTTC
CASSQAAPGLGTYNEQFF
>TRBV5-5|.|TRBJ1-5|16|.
TGTGCCAGCAGCCAAACTGACTGGTATAGCAATCAGCCCCAGCATTTT
CASSQTDWYSNQPQHF
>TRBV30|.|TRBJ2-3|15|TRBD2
TGTGCCTGGAGTGGAACTAGCGTGCGGACAGATACGCAGTATTTT
CAWSGTSVRTDTQYF
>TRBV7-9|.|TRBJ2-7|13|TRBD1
TGTGCCAGCAGCGTTGGGACAGGCTACGAGCAGTACTTC
CASSVGTGYEQYF
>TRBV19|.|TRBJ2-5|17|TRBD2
TGTGCCAGTAGTAAGCAGGGACTAGCCAACTTCCAAGAGACCCAGTACTTC
CASSKQGLANFQETQYF
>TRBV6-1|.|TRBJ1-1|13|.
TGTGCCAGCAGTGAAGCGGGTCTAACTGAAGCTTTCTTT
CASSEAGLTEAFF
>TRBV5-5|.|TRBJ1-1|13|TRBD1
TGTGCCAGCAGCTTCCCAGGGGGCACTGAAGCTTTCTTT
CASSFPGGTEAFF
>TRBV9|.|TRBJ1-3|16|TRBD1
TGTGCCAGCAGCGTAAACAGGGGGGACTCTGGAAACACCATATATTTT
CASSVNRGDSGNTIYF
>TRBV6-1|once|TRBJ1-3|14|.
TGTGCCAGCAGTGAACTACAGGCTGGAAACACCATATATTTT
CASSELQAGNTIYF
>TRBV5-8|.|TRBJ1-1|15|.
TGTGCCAGCAGCTCCGGGGTGGTGGGGGACACTGAAGCTTTCTTT
CASSSGVVGDTEAFF
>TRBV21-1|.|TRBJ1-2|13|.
TGTGCCAGCACCATGACGGGAGGTAATGGCTACACCTTC
CASTMTGGNGYTF
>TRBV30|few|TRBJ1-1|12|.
TGTGCCTGGATTGGACCCGGTGGGGCGGCTTTCTTT
CAWIGPGGAAFF
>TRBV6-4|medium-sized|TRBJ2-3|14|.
TGTGCCAGCAGTAAAACGGGAGAAACAGATACGCAGTATTTT
CASSKTGETDTQYF
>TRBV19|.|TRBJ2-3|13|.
TGTGCCAGTAGTTTAACAGGCACAGATACGCAGTATTTT
CASSLTGTDTQYF